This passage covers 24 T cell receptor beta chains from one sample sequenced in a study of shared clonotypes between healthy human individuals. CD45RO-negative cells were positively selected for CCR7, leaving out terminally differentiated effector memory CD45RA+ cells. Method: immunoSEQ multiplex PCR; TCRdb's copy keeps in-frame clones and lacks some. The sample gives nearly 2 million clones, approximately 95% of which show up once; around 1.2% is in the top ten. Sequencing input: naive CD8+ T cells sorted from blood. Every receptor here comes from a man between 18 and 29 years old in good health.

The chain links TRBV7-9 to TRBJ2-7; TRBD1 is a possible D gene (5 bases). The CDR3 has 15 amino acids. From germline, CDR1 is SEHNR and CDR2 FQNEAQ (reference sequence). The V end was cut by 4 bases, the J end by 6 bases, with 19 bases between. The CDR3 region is CASSYSQGPYVEQYF. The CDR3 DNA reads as TGTGCCAGCAGCTATAGCCAGGGTCCGTATGTCGAGCAGTACTTC.

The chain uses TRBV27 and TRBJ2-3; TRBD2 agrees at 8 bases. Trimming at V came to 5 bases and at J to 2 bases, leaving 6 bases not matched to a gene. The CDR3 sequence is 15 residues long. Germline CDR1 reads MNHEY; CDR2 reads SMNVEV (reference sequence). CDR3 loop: CASSPERGNTDTQYF. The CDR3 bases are TGTGCCAGCAGTCCCGAGCGGGGGAACACAGATACGCAGTATTTT.

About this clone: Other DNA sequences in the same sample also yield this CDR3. The CDR3 sequence is CASSTSGGAYNEQFF. For the CDR3, the DNA is TGCGCCAGCAGCACTTCGGGAGGGGCTTACAATGAGCAGTTCTTC. The V gene is TRBV4-1, the J gene TRBJ2-1, with TRBD2 identical over 8 bases. CDR1 is MGHRA and CDR2 is YSYEKL in the germline V gene. This CDR3 is built from 15 residues. Trimming removed 5 bases from V and 4 bases from J; junction bases left unmatched: 7.

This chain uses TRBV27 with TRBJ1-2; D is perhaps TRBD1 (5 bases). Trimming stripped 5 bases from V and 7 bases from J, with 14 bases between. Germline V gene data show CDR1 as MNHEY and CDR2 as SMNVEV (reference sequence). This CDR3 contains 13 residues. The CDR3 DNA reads TGTGCCAGCAGTACGGGACGGGGAGCTGGCTACACCTTC. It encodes CASSTGRGAGYTF.

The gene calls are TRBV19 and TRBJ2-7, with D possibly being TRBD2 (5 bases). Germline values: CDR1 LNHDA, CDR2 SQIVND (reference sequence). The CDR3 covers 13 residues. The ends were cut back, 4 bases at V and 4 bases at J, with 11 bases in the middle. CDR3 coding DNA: TGTGCCAGTAGTACCCAACTAGGGTACGAGCAGTACTTC. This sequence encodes CASSTQLGYEQYF.

CDR3 amino acids: CSVARQGGGDTQYF. The CDR3 nucleotides read TGCAGCGTTGCCCGGCAGGGCGGGGGTGATACGCAGTATTTT. The rearrangement uses TRBV29-1 and TRBJ2-3; 7 bases agree with TRBD2. The CDR3 length is 14 residues. V shed 4 bases and J 6 bases; nucleotides not matched to a gene: 10. Germline CDR1 is SQVTM and CDR2 is ANQGSEA.

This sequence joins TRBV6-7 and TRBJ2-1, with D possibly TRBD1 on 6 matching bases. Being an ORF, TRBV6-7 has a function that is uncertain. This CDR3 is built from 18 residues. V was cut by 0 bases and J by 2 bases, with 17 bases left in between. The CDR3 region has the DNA TGTGCCAGCAGTTACTCGAGGGCAGGGGATCTCACCTACAATGAGCAGTTCTTC. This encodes CASSYSRAGDLTYNEQFF.

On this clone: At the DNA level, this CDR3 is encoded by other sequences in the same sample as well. The CDR3 DNA reads as TGTGCCAGCAGTGAAGCGTCCAGAGGGGACTATGGCTACACCTTC. This translates into CASSEASRGDYGYTF. The chain carries TRBV2 and TRBJ1-2; D perhaps matches TRBD1 (5 bases). Germline assignment: CDR1 SNHLY and CDR2 FYNNEI. The CDR3 totals 15 residues. V was pared by 0 bases and J by 3 bases, with 11 bases between. Supplemented by reference TRBV2 and TRBJ1-2, the full variable domain reads EPEVTQTPSHQVTQMGQEVILRCVPISNHLYFYWYRQILGQKVEFLVSFYNNEISEKSEIFDDQFSVERPDGSNFTLKIRSTKLEDSAMYFCASSEASRGDYGYTFGSGTRLTVV.

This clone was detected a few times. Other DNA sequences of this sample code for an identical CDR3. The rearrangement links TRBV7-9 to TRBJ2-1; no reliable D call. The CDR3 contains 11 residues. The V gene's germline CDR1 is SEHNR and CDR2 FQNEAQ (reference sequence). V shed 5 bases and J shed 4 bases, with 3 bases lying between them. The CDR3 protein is CASSPYNEQFF. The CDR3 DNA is TGTGCCAGCAGCCCATACAATGAGCAGTTCTTC.

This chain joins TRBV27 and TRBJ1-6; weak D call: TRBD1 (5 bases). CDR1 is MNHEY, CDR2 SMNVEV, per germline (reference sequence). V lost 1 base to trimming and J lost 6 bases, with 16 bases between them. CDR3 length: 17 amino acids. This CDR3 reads CASSLYPDKGLNSPLHF. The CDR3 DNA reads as TGTGCCAGCAGTTTATATCCGGACAAGGGGCTTAATTCACCCCTCCACTTT.

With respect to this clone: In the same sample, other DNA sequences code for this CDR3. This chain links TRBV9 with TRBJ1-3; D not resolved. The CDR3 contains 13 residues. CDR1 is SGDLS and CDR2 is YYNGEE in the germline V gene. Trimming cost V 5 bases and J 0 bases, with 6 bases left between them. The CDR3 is CASRSGSGNTIYF. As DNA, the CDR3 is TGTGCCAGCAGGTCGGGCTCTGGAAACACCATATATTTT.

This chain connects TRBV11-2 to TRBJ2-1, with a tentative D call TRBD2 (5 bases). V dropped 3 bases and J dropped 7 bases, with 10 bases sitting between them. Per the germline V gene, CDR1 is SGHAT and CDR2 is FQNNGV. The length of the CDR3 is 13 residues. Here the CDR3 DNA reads TGTGCCAGCAGCTTGGGAGTTGGGAATGAGCAGTTCTTC. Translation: CASSLGVGNEQFF.

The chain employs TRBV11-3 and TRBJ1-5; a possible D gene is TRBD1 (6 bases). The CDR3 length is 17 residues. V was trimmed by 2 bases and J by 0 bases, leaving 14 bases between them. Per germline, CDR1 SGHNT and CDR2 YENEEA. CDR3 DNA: TGTGCCAGCAGCTTACCCGACAGGACCGTTAGCAATCAGCCCCAGCATTTT. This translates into CASSLPDRTVSNQPQHF.

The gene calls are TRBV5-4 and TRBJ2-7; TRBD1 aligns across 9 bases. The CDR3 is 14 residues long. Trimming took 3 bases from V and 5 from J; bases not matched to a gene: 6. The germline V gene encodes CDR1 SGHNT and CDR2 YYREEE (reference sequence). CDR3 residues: CASSSQDRGNEQYF. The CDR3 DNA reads TGTGCCAGCAGCTCCCAGGACAGGGGAAACGAGCAGTACTTC.

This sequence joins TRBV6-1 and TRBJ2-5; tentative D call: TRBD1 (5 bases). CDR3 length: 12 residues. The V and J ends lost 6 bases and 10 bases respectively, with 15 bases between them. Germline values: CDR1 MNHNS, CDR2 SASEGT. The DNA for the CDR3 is TGTGCCAGCAGACAGGAAGGAATAAACCAGTACTTC. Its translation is CASRQEGINQYF.

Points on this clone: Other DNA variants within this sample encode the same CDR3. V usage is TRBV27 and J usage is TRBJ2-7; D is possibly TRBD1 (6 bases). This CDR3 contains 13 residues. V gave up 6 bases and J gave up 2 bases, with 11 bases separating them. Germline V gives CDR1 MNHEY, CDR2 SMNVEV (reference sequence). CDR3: CASSYRETYEQYF. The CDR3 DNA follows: TGTGCCAGCAGCTACAGGGAAACCTACGAGCAGTACTTC.

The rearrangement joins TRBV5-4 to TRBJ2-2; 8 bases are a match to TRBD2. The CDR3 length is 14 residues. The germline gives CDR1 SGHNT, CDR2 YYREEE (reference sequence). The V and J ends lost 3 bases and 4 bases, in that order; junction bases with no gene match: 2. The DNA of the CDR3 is TGTGCCAGCAGCTGGGCGGGGGGCACCGGGGAGCTGTTTTTT. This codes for CASSWAGGTGELFF.

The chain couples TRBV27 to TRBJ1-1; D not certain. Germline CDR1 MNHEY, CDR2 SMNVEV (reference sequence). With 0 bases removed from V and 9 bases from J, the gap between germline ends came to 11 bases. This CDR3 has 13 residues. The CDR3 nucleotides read TGTGCCAGCAGTTTATCGGTGAGGGTGAAAGCTTTCTTT. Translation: CASSLSVRVKAFF.

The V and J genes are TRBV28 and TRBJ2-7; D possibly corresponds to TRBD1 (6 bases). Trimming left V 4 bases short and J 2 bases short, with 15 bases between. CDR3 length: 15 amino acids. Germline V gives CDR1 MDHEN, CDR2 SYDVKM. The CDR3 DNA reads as TGTGCCAGCAGTTCTCTCCTCAGGGGACCCTACGAGCAGTACTTC. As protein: CASSSLLRGPYEQYF.

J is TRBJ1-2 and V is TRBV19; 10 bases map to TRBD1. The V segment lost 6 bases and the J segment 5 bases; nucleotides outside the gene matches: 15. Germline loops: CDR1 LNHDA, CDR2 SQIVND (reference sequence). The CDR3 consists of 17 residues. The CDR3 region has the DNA TGTGCCAGTAGGAGGGGGACAGGGGAACCCAGCCCGTATGGCTACACCTTC. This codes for CASRRGTGEPSPYGYTF. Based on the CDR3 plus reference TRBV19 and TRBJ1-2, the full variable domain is DGGITQSPKYLFRKEGQNVTLSCEQNLNHDAMYWYRQDPGQGLRLIYYSQIVNDFQKGDIAEGYSVSREKKESFPLTVTSAQKNPTAFYLCASRRGTGEPSPYGYTFGSGTRLTVV.

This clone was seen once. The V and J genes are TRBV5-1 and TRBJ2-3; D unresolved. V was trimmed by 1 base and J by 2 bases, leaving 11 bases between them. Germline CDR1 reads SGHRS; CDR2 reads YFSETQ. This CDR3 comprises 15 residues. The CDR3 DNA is TGCGCCAGCAGCTTGTCCGGGTTCAACACAGATACGCAGTATTTT. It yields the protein CASSLSGFNTDTQYF.

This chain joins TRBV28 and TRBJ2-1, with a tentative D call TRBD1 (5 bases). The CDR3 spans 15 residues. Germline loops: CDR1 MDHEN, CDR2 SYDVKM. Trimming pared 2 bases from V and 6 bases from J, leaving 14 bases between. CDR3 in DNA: TGTGCCAGCAGTTTAGCGCCTAGGGGTGCCAATGAGCAGTTCTTC. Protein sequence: CASSLAPRGANEQFF. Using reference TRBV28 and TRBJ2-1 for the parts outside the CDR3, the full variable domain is DVKVTQSSRYLVKRTGEKVFLECVQDMDHENMFWYRQDPGLGLRLIYFSYDVKMKEKGDIPEGYSVSREKKERFSLILESASTNQTSMYLCASSLAPRGANEQFFGPGTRLTVL.

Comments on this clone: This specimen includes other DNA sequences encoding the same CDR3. CDR3 sequence (DNA): TGTGCCAGCAGCGTGGGGACTAGCGACCAAGAGACCCAGTACTTC. As protein: CASSVGTSDQETQYF. The chain recombines TRBV9 with TRBJ2-5, with 10 bases aligning to TRBD2. With V trimmed by 2 bases and J by 0 bases, 1 base remained unmatched. Germline V gene lookup returns CDR1 SGDLS and CDR2 YYNGEE. The CDR3 is 15 amino acids.

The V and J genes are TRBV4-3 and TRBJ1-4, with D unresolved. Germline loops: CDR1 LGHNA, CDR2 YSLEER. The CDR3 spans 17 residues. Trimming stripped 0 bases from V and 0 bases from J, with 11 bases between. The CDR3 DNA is TGCGCCAGCAGCCAAGAGTGGGGTGGAGCAACTAATGAAAAACTGTTTTTT. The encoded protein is CASSQEWGGATNEKLFF.